This TCR beta chain was observed in a study of T cells in Graves' hyperthyroidism and ophthalmopathy. The CDR3 runs 14 residues. In germline, CDR1 is SGHVS, CDR2 FQNEAQ. Trimming took 5 bases from V and 5 from J, leaving 15 bases between them. RNA transcripts yielded amplified TCR beta CDR3 regions. Initially, a first-round RT-PCR of the TCR CDR3 employed the HTBI primer set. MiXCR, applied by TCRdb to the multiplex PCR reads, yields one record per CDR3 protein. This table holds about 560,000 distinct CDR3 sequences, around 46% found once. This clonotype was observed at least ten times. The sequence derives from a woman aged 18-35 years with Graves' hyperthyroidism. The rearrangement uses TRBV7-8 and TRBJ2-5, with a tentative D call TRBD2 (5 bases). The source material was peripheral blood or thyroid tissue (not recorded which). CDR3 sequence (DNA): TGTGCCAGCAGCGTTGAAACGGGATCCGAGACCCAGTACTTC. This sequence encodes CASSVETGSETQYF.